This TCR beta chain was retrieved from a study of blood T cell repertoires in COVID-19 (dated by TCRdb to 2020 to 2021). Some background on the complete study: The collaborator samples originated in the United States, Italy and Spain and spanned the acute and convalescent phases of COVID-19. The sample metadata nearly always contained a de-identified subject ID, COVID-19 status, age in years and sex. The samples were drawn from two sources: the first 160 participants of the ongoing ImmuneRACE study, and 1,000 to 1,500 subjects contributed by 6 global collaborators. The material from the prospective study consisted of cDNA or gDNA derived from T cells, B-cell-depleted T cells, or PBMCs. Deeply sampled blood TCRbeta repertoires from subjects exposed to, actively infected with, or recovered from COVID-19 were included in the dataset. The repertoires were released in a freely available public database meant as a resource for research on the immune response to SARS-CoV-2. HLA class I and class II types, where available, came from metadata supplied by the sample provider rather than from assay-based typing. Results the study describes overall, beyond this receptor: How much clinical and demographic metadata was included differed by source and by participant, and the metadata was provided uncurated.

Another Seattle source contributed samples from volunteer blood donors who had recovered from COVID-19. The collaborating institutions used their own protocols to collect whole blood in K2EDTA tubes. Collaborator samples were shipped for TCRbeta analysis as frozen whole blood, isolated PBMCs, or DNA extracted from either sample type. TCRbeta CDR3 regions were amplified from genomic DNA by means of the immunoSEQ Assay, a bias-controlled multiplex PCR. Per the original workflow: Nucleated cell counts per sample were estimated from amplification of reference gene primers within the assay. To quantify the absolute abundance of each unique TCRbeta CDR3 rearrangement, sequence reads were collapsed and filtered. For each sample, productive Simpson clonality was calculated as the square root of Simpson's diversity index over productive rearrangements. The table comes from immuneACCESS by way of TCRdb, which keeps in-frame sequences with V and J called. Part of the clones is missing from these tables; in studies checked, under half for an unresolved V gene and the rest for unknown reasons. D and trimming come from the DNA, and the V and J calls and clone size come from that table. The sample table records 200,000 to 250,000 clones; about four fifths of these occur just once. 3% to 3.5% of the sample is taken by the ten largest.

Trimming accounts for 3 bases at V and 4 bases at J, while the number of junction bases matched to no gene is 9. In the germline V gene (reference sequence), CDR1 corresponds to LNHNV and CDR2 to YYDKDF. From its cysteine to its phenylalanine, the CDR3 spans 16 amino acids. Just the 48-base CDR3 DNA is kept, in frame starting at base 1. For this clone: Which antigen it targets is not known. There are no base qualities to consult, and no much larger clone falls within one base.

The sequence joins TRBV15 to TRBJ2-3; 8 bases in between match TRBD1. The TCR sequence derives from a young woman who had recovered from COVID-19. Sequencing was performed on peripheral blood. This receptor has the CDR3 CATSSPGQVLADTQYF. The sequenced DNA: TGTGCCACCAGCAGCCCGGGACAGGTTTTGGCAGATACGCAGTATTTT.